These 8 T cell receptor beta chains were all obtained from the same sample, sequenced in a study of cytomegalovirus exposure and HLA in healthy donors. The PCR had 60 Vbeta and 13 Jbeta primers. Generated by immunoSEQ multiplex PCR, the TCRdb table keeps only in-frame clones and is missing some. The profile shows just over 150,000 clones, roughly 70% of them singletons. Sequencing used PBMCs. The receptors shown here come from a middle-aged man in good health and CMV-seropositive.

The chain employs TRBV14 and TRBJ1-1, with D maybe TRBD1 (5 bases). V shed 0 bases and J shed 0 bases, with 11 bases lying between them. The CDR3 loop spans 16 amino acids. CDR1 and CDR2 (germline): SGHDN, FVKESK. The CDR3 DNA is TGTGCCAGCAGCCAAGAGGGGGGGACGGTGAACACTGAAGCTTTCTTT. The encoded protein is CASSQEGGTVNTEAFF.

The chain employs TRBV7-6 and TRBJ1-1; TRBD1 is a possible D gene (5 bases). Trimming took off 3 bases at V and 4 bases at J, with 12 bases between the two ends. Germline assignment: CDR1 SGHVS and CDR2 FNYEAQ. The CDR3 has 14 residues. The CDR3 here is CASSFAGQGTEAFF. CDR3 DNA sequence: TGTGCCAGCAGCTTCGCAGGGCAGGGCACTGAAGCTTTCTTT.

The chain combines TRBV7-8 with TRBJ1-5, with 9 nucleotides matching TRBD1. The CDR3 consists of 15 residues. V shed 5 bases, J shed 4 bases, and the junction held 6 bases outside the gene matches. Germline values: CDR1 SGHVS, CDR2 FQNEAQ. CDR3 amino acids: CASSQRTGDNQPQHF. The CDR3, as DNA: TGTGCCAGCAGCCAGAGGACAGGGGATAATCAGCCCCAGCATTTT.

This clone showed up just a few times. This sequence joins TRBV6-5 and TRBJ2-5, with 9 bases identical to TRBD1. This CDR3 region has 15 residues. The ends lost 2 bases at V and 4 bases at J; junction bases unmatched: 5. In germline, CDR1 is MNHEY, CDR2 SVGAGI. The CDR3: CASSYPGQGRETQYF. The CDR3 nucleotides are TGTGCCAGCAGTTACCCTGGACAGGGGAGAGAGACCCAGTACTTC.

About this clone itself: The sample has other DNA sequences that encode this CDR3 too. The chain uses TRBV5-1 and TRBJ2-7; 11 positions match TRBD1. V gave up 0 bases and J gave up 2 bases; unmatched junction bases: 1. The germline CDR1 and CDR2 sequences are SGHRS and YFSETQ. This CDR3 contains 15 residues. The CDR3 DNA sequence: TGCGCCAGCAGCTTGGGGGGACAGGGGGCCTACGAGCAGTACTTC. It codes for CASSLGGQGAYEQYF.

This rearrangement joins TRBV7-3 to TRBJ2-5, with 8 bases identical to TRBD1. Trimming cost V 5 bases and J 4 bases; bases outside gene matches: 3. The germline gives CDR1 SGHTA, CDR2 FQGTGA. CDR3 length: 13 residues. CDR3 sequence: CASSSGQGETQYF. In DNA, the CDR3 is TGTGCCAGCAGCAGCGGACAGGGAGAGACCCAGTACTTC.

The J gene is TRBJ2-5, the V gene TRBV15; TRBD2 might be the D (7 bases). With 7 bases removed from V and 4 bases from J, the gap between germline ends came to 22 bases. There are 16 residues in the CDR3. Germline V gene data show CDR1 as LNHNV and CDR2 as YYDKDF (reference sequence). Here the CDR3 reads CATMGPGGWGGETQYF. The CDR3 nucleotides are TGTGCCACCATGGGTCCGGGGGGCTGGGGCGGAGAGACCCAGTACTTC.

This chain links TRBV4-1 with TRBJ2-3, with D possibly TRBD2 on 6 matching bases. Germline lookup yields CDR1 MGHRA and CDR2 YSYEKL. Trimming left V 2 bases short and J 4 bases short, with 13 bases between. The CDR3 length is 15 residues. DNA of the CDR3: TGCGCCAGCAGCCAATTTGGCGGGGCCCCAGATACGCAGTATTTT. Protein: CASSQFGGAPDTQYF.